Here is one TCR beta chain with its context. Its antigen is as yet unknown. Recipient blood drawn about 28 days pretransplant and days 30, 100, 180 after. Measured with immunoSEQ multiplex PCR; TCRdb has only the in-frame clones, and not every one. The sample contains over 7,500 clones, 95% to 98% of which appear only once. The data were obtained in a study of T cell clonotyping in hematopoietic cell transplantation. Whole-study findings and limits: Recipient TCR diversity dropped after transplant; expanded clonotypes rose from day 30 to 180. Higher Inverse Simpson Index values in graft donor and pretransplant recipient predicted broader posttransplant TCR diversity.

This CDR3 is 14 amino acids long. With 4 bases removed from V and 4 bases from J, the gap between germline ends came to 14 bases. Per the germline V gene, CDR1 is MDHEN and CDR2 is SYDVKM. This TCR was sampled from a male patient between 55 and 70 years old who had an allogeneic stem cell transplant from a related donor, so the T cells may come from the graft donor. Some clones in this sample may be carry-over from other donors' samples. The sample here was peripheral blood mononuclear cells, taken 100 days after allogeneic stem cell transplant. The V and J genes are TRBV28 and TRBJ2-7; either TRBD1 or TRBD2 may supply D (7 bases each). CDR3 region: CASSSGRGGYEQYF. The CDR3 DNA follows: TGTGCCAGCAGTTCAGGCAGGGGGGGTTACGAGCAGTACTTC.